What follows are 5 T cell receptor beta chains derived from one specimen sequenced in a study of blood T cell repertoires in COVID-19. Clones were sequenced by immunoSEQ multiplex PCR, and TCRdb holds only the in-frame ones, with some missing. The table lists roughly 290,000 clones, roughly 88% of them singletons. The specimen was PBMCs or T cells enriched from blood (not recorded which). These receptors were obtained from a man younger than 45 who had recovered from COVID-19.

The chain couples TRBV9 to TRBJ2-3, with D perhaps TRBD2 (6 bases). Trimming left V 6 bases short and J 5 bases short, with 19 bases between. In germline, CDR1 is SGDLS, CDR2 YYNGEE. CDR3 size: 15 residues. CDR3 nucleotides: TGTGCCAGCACCGGGACTCTCTCGACGGGAGATACGCAGTATTTT. This translates into CASTGTLSTGDTQYF.

V usage is TRBV7-9 and J usage is TRBJ1-2, with 7 nucleotides matching TRBD1. CDR1 and CDR2 from the germline V gene are SEHNR and FQNEAQ (reference sequence). The CDR3 runs 16 residues. The junction had 14 bases not matched to a gene; V was cut back by 5 bases and J by 5 bases. In DNA, the CDR3 is TGTGCCAGCAGCGGGGGACAGAAAAGCTTAGGGTATGGCTACACCTTC. Translated, it gives CASSGGQKSLGYGYTF.

CDR3 protein: CASQRSSNYGYTF. CDR3 nucleotide sequence: TGTGCCAGTCAGAGGAGCTCTAACTATGGCTACACCTTC. The chain employs TRBV19 and TRBJ1-2; D is unclear. Germline CDR1 and CDR2: LNHDA and SQIVND (reference sequence). The CDR3 runs to 13 residues. Trimming removed 8 bases from V and 0 bases from J, with 10 bases in between.

This clone appeared a single time. This chain links TRBV10-3 with TRBJ1-2; possibly TRBD1 for D (6 bases). Germline values: CDR1 ENHRY, CDR2 SYGVKD. CDR3 length: 14 residues. The V and J ends lost 6 bases and 0 bases respectively, with 11 bases between them. The CDR3, as DNA: TGTGCCATCAGGGCGGGGGGGCCTAACTATGGCTACACCTTC. Encoded protein: CAIRAGGPNYGYTF.

The sample holds one count of this clone. This chain links TRBV19 with TRBJ2-5, with D possibly TRBD1 on 5 matching bases. Trimming cost V 3 bases and J 4 bases, with 9 bases left between them. From germline, CDR1 is LNHDA and CDR2 SQIVND (reference sequence). The CDR3 is 13 amino acids. The CDR3 DNA is TGTGCCAGTAGTATGACAGCTGGAGAGACCCAGTACTTC. The encoded protein is CASSMTAGETQYF.